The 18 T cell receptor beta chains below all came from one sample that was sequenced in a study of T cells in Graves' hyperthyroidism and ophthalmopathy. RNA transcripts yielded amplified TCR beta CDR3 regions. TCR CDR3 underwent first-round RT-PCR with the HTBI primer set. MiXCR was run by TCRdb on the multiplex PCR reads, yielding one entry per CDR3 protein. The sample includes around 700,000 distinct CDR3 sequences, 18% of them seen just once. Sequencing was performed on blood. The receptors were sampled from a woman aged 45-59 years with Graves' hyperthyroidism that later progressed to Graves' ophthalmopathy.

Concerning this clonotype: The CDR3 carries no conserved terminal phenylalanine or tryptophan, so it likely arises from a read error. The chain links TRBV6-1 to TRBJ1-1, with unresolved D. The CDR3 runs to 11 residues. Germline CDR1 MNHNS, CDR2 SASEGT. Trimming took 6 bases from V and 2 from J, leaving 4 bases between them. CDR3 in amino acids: CASSRNTEAFY. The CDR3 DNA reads TGTGCCAGCAGCCGTAACACTGAAGCTTTCTAT.

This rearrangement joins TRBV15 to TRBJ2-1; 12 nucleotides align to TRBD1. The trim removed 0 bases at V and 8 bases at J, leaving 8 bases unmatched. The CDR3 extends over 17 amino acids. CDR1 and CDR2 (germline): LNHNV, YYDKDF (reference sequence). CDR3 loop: CATSRDRDRGRRDEQFF. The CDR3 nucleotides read TGTGCCACCAGCAGAGACAGGGACAGGGGGCGTCGGGATGAGCAGTTCTTC.

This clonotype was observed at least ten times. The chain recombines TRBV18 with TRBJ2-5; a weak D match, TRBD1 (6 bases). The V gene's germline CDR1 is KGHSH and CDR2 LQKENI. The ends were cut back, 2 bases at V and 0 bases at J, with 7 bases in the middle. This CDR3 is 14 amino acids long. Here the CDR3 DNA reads TGTGCCAGCTCACCAGGGACACACCAAGAGACCCAGTACTTC. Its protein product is CASSPGTHQETQYF.

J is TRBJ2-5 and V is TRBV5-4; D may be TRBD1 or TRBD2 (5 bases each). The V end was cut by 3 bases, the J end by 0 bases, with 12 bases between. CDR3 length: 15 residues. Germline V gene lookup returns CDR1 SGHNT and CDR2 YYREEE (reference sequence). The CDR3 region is CASSSPGTNQETQYF. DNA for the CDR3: TGTGCCAGCAGCTCGCCTGGGACCAACCAAGAGACCCAGTACTTC.

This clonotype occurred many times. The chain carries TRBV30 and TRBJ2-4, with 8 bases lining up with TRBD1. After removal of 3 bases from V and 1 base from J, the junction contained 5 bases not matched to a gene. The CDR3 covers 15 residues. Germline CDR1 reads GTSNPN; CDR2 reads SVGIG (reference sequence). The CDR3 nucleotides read TGTGCCTGGAGCCTCCAGGGGGCGGCCAAAAACATTCAGTACTTC. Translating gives CAWSLQGAAKNIQYF.

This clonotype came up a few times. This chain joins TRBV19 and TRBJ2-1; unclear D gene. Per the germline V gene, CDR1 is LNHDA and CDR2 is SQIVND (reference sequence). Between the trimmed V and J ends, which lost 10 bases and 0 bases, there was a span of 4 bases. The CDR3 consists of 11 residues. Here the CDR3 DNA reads TGTGCCACCCTCTCCTACAATGAGCAGTTCTTC. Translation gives CATLSYNEQFF.

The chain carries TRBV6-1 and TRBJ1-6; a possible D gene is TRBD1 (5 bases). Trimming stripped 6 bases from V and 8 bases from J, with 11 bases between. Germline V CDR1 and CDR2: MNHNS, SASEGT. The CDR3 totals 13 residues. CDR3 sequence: CASRPGGDSPLHF. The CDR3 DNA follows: TGTGCCAGCAGGCCGGGGGGAGATTCACCCCTCCACTTT.

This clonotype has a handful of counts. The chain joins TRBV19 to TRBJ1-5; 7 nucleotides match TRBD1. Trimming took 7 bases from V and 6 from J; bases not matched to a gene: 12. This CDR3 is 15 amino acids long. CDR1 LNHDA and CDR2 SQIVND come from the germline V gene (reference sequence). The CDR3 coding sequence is TGTGCCAGTACCAGGAGTCAGGGGGTTTCTCAGCCCCAGCATTTT. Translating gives CASTRSQGVSQPQHF.

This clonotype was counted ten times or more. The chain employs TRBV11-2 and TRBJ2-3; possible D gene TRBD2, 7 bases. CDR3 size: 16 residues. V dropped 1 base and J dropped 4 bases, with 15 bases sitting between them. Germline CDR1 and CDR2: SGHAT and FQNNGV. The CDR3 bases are TGTGCCAGCAGCTTAGGTTGGGGGGGGGCCGCAGATACGCAGTATTTT. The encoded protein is CASSLGWGGAADTQYF.

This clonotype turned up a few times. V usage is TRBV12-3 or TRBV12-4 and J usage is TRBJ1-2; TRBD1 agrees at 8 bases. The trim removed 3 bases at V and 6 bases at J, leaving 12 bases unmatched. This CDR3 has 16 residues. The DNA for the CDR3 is TGTGCCAGCAGTTTTGAATGGACAGGGAGTCCTCATGGCTACACCTTC. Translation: CASSFEWTGSPHGYTF.

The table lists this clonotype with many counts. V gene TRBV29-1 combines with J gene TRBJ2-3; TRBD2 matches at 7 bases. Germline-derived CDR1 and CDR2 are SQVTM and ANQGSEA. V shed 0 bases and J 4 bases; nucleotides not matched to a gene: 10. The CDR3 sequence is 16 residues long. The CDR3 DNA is TGCAGCGTTGAAGAGCCACTGGGGGGGAGGTCAGATACGCAGTATTTT. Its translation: CSVEEPLGGRSDTQYF.

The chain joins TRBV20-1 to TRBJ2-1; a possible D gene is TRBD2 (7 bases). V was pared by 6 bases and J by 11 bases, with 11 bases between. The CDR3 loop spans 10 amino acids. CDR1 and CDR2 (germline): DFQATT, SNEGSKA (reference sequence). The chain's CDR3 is CSAGGAQQFF. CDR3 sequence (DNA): TGCAGTGCAGGGGGGGCACAGCAGTTCTTC.

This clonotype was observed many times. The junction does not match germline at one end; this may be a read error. CDR3 sequence: CASSLQGQRGATDTQYF. The CDR3 bases are TGTGCTAGCAGCTTACAAGGCCAGCGGGGGGCCACAGATACGCAGTATTTT. The chain links TRBV7-7 to TRBJ2-3; 9 bases are a match to TRBD2. The V gene's germline CDR1 is SSHAT and CDR2 FNYEAQ (reference sequence). This CDR3 has 17 residues.

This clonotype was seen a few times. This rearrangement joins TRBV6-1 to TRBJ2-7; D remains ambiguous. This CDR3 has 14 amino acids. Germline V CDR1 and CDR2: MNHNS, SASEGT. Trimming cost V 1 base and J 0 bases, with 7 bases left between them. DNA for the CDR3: TGTGCCAGCAGTGAAGAGGCGGACTCCTACGAGCAGTACTTC. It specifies CASSEEADSYEQYF.

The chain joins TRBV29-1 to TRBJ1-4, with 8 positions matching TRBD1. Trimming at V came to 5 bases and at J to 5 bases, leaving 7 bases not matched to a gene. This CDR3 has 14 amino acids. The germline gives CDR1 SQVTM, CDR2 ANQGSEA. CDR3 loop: CSVRKTGENEKLFF. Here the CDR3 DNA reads TGCAGCGTTCGCAAGACAGGGGAAAATGAAAAACTGTTTTTT.

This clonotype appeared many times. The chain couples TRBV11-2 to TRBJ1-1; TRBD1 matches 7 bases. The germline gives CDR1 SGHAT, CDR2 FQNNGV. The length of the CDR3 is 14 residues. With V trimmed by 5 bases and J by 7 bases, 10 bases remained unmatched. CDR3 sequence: CASSQTGRVNEAFF. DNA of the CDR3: TGTGCCAGCAGCCAGACAGGGCGCGTGAATGAAGCTTTCTTT.

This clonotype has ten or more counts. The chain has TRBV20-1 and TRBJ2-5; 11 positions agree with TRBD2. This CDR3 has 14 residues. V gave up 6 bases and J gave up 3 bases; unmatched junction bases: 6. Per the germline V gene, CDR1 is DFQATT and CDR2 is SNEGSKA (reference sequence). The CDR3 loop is CSAKLLAGEETQYF. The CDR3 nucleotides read TGCAGTGCCAAACTACTAGCGGGGGAAGAGACCCAGTACTTC.

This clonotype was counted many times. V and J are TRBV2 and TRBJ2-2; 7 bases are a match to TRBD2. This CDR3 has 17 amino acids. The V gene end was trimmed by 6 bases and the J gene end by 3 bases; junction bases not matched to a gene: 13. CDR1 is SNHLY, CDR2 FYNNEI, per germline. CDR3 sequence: CASSVDSRGLYTGELFF. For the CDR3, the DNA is TGTGCCAGCAGCGTGGACTCGCGGGGGTTATACACCGGGGAGCTGTTTTTT.